This TCR beta chain emerged from a study of T cell clones after liver transplantation. The length of the CDR3 is 15 residues. Germline CDR1 is WSHSY and CDR2 is SAAADI. Trimming shortened V by 4 bases and J by 3 bases, and 13 bases separated the two germline ends. Repertoires were generated with immunoSEQ multiplex PCR, while TCRdb's copy carries only in-frame clones and drops some. The sample yields around 70,000 clones, almost 95% seen once. The rearrangement uses TRBV10-2 and TRBJ1-5; perhaps TRBD1 as D (6 bases). This clonotype was obtained from a human patient who received a liver transplant. Some T cells may arise from the graft donor. The specimen comprised CD4+ T cells from blood, sampled around 27 months after liver transplant. The CDR3 reads CASSATGTINQPQHF. In nucleotides, the CDR3 is TGCGCCAGCAGTGCAACCGGGACAATCAATCAGCCCCAGCATTTT.